The source of this T cell receptor beta chain is a study of blood T cell repertoires in COVID-19. For the study at large: The United States, Italy and Spain provided the acute and convalescent COVID-19 samples.

Produced via immunoSEQ multiplex PCR; TCRdb's table is partial and in-frame only. The sample has about 93,000 clones, around four fifths seen once. CDR1 is SGHRS, CDR2 YFSETQ, per germline. The CDR3 contains 15 residues. The junction had 7 bases not matched to a gene; V was cut back by 2 bases and J by 5 bases. The chain employs TRBV5-1 and TRBJ2-7; 10 bases map to TRBD1. Sequencing input: peripheral blood. The receptor was derived from a human donor in a cohort sampled during active COVID-19. This CDR3 reads CASSFEGTGVNEQYF. CDR3 nucleotides: TGCGCCAGCAGCTTTGAAGGGACAGGGGTGAACGAGCAGTACTTC.